These 28 T cell receptor beta chains came from one sample sequenced in a study of blood T cell repertoires in COVID-19. Repertoires were generated with immunoSEQ multiplex PCR, while TCRdb's copy carries only in-frame clones and drops some. In the table there are 150,000 to 200,000 clones, roughly three quarters of which are singletons. Sample: peripheral blood. The receptors originated from a woman between 40 and 55 years old with COVID-19, enrolled during active disease.

Turning to this clone: The sample contains more than one DNA sequence encoding this CDR3. The rearrangement joins TRBV29-1 to TRBJ1-3, with 7 nucleotides matching TRBD1. The V and J ends lost 7 bases and 0 bases, in that order; junction bases with no gene match: 6. Germline V gives CDR1 SQVTM, CDR2 ANQGSEA. The CDR3 has 14 amino acids. CDR3 loop: CSARDSLSGNTIYF. The CDR3 bases are TGCAGCGCCCGGGACAGCCTCTCTGGAAACACCATATATTTT. Based on the CDR3 plus reference TRBV29-1 and TRBJ1-3, the full variable domain is SAVISQKPSRDICQRGTSLTIQCQVDSQVTMMFWYRQQPGQSLTLIATANQGSEATYESGFVIDKFPISRPNLTFSTLTVSNMSPEDSSIYLCSARDSLSGNTIYFGEGSWLTVV.

The J gene is TRBJ2-2, the V gene TRBV12-5, with TRBD1 matching over 8 bases. Trimming took 5 bases from V and 3 from J; bases not matched to a gene: 14. Germline V gives CDR1 LGHNT, CDR2 FRNRAP. The CDR3 runs to 18 residues. The CDR3 sequence is CASGSGTGQKGDTGELFF. CDR3 bases: TGTGCTAGTGGTAGTGGGACAGGACAAAAAGGGGACACCGGGGAGCTGTTTTTT.

The chain joins TRBV6-2 or TRBV6-3 to TRBJ2-3; 7 bases align to TRBD2. Per germline, CDR1 MNHEY and CDR2 SVGEGT. The trim removed 5 bases at V and 6 bases at J, leaving 17 bases unmatched. The CDR3 extends over 17 amino acids. This CDR3 is CASSPPGTTLLGDTQYF. DNA for the CDR3: TGTGCCAGCAGTCCCCCCGGGACTACCCTTTTGGGTGATACGCAGTATTTT.

The V and J genes are TRBV4-3 and TRBJ2-7; 7 bases line up with TRBD1. Trimming cost V 0 bases and J 5 bases; bases outside gene matches: 16. This CDR3 has 18 amino acids. In germline, CDR1 is LGHNA, CDR2 YSLEER. In nucleotides, the CDR3 is TGCGCCAGCAGCCAAGATCGGTTTAGACAGGGCCCCCCCGACGAGCAGTACTTC. Translated, it gives CASSQDRFRQGPPDEQYF.

The rearrangement joins TRBV30 to TRBJ1-1; D is unresolved. V gave up 0 bases and J gave up 7 bases, with 6 bases separating them. Germline values: CDR1 GTSNPN, CDR2 SVGIG (reference sequence). The CDR3 is 11 residues long. CDR3 sequence reads: CAWSVKLEAFF. DNA of the CDR3: TGTGCCTGGAGTGTAAAACTTGAAGCTTTCTTT. The full variable domain, in which reference TRBV30 and TRBJ1-1 provide the parts outside the CDR3, is SQTIHQWPATLVQPVGSPLSLECTVEGTSNPNLYWYRQAAGRGLQLLFYSVGIGQISSEVPQNLSASRPQDRQFILSSKKLLLSDSGFYLCAWSVKLEAFFGQGTRLTVV.

The chain links TRBV2 to TRBJ2-2, with D tentatively TRBD2 (6 bases). V lost 7 bases and J 2 bases, leaving 11 bases between the germline ends. This CDR3 is 14 amino acids long. Per germline, CDR1 SNHLY and CDR2 FYNNEI. The DNA for the CDR3 is TGTGCCAGCAAAACCGGGACTAACACCGGGGAGCTGTTTTTT. It codes for CASKTGTNTGELFF.

This clone was found a few times. This rearrangement joins TRBV7-2 to TRBJ2-7; 7 positions match TRBD1. CDR1 and CDR2 from the germline V gene are SGHTA and FQGNSA. The CDR3 has 15 residues. The trim removed 5 bases at V and 4 bases at J, leaving 11 bases unmatched. CDR3 region: CASSLDRVQKYEQYF. CDR3 bases: TGTGCCAGCAGCCTAGACAGGGTCCAGAAATACGAGCAGTACTTC. The variable domain in full, with the rest retrieved from reference TRBV7-2 and TRBJ2-7, is GAGVSQSPSNKVTEKGKDVELRCDPISGHTALYWYRQSLGQGLEFLIYFQGNSAPDKSGLPSDRFSAERTGGSVSTLTIQRTQQEDSAVYLCASSLDRVQKYEQYFGPGTRLTVT.

In its sample, this clone was seen a few times. This rearrangement joins TRBV7-2 to TRBJ1-5; TRBD1 is a possible D gene (6 bases). Germline V gene lookup returns CDR1 SGHTA and CDR2 FQGNSA. The CDR3 extends over 15 amino acids. V was clipped by 5 bases and J by 1 base, with 12 bases between them. CDR3 loop: CASSPQGMSNQPQHF. The CDR3 region has the DNA TGTGCCAGCAGCCCACAGGGTATGAGCAATCAGCCCCAGCATTTT.

V and J are TRBV25-1 and TRBJ1-6, with a weak D call TRBD1 (5 bases). Germline lookup yields CDR1 MGHDK and CDR2 SYGVNS. V lost 5 bases and J 7 bases, leaving 12 bases between the germline ends. This CDR3 has 14 amino acids. The CDR3 here is CASSRQHRNSPLHF. CDR3 bases: TGTGCCAGCAGTCGGCAACACAGGAATTCACCCCTCCACTTT.

This clone was seen ten or more times. The DNA for the CDR3 is TGTGCCACCAGCAGAGACAGAGGGCCTTTCGGTACGCAGTATTTT. It codes for CATSRDRGPFGTQYF. V is TRBV15 and J is TRBJ2-3; possibly TRBD2 for D (5 bases). The V and J ends lost 0 bases and 8 bases respectively, with 15 bases between them. This CDR3 contains 15 residues. Germline CDR1 LNHNV, CDR2 YYDKDF (reference sequence). Filled out from reference TRBV15 and TRBJ2-3, the complete variable domain reads DAMVIQNPRYQVTQFGKPVTLSCSQTLNHNVMYWYQQKSSQAPKLLFHYYDKDFNNEADTPDNFQSRRPNTSFCFLDIRSPGLGDTAMYLCATSRDRGPFGTQYFGPGTRLTVL.

The gene calls are TRBV3-1 (or the pseudogene TRBV3-2) and TRBJ2-1; 11 nucleotides align to TRBD2. J was trimmed by 5 bases and V by 4 bases; bases with no gene match: 7. This CDR3 spans 16 amino acids. Germline lookup yields CDR1 LGHDT and CDR2 YNNKEL (reference sequence). CDR3 region: CASSPFSGGAHNEQFF. CDR3 sequence (DNA): TGTGCCAGCAGCCCATTTAGCGGGGGGGCCCACAATGAGCAGTTCTTC.

This clone appeared a few times. The gene calls are TRBV27 and TRBJ1-2, with D possibly matching TRBD1 (6 bases). This CDR3 is built from 16 residues. Germline CDR1 reads MNHEY; CDR2 reads SMNVEV (reference sequence). V was cut by 4 bases and J by 0 bases, with 15 bases left in between. CDR3 region: CASSSPTTGANYGYTF. The CDR3 DNA follows: TGTGCCAGCAGTTCCCCAACGACAGGTGCTAACTATGGCTACACCTTC.

This sequence joins TRBV10-3 and TRBJ1-3; D gene uncertain. The ends were cut back, 6 bases at V and 2 bases at J, with 5 bases in the middle. The CDR3 has 12 amino acids. Germline V CDR1 and CDR2: ENHRY, SYGVKD. The CDR3 loop reads CAIRAPGNTIYF. In DNA, the CDR3 is TGTGCCATCAGGGCTCCTGGAAACACCATATATTTT.

This clone turned up a few times. This chain joins TRBV20-1 and TRBJ1-2, with 7 bases aligning to TRBD1. The CDR3 spans 11 residues. CDR1 is DFQATT, CDR2 SNEGSKA, per germline (reference sequence). The CDR3 loop reads CRGQAGGGYTF. CDR3 sequence (DNA): TGCAGAGGCCAGGCAGGGGGAGGCTACACCTTC.

The gene calls are TRBV12-3 or TRBV12-4 and TRBJ1-2; D unclear. CDR3 length: 13 residues. Trimming removed 5 bases from V and 4 bases from J, with 11 bases in between. The CDR3 loop is CASSRTEAYGYTF. CDR3 DNA: TGTGCCAGCAGTCGTACCGAAGCCTATGGCTACACCTTC.

V usage is TRBV7-2 and J usage is TRBJ2-1, with a weak D call TRBD2 (6 bases). Trimming shortened V by 4 bases and J by 4 bases, and 20 bases separated the two germline ends. CDR3 length equals 17 residues. Per germline, CDR1 SGHTA and CDR2 FQGNSA. This CDR3 is CASSSGMGTGIYNEQFF. The CDR3 DNA reads as TGTGCCAGCAGCTCAGGCATGGGGACTGGAATTTACAATGAGCAGTTCTTC.

This chain links TRBV21-1 with TRBJ1-5; the table calls TRBD1, which could not be checked here. TRBV21-1 is deemed a pseudogene. CDR3 length: 15 residues. The CDR3 region has the DNA TGTGCCAGCAGCAAAGTTGAACAGGCCTATCAGCCCCAGCATTTT. It specifies CASSKVEQAYQPQHF.

This clone was counted only a few times. A junction boundary mismatches the germline segment, possibly from a read error. This rearrangement joins TRBV5-4 to TRBJ2-7; TRBD1 might be the D (5 bases). The CDR3 runs to 15 residues. The germline CDR1 and CDR2 sequences are SGHNT and YYREEE (reference sequence). The CDR3 DNA reads as TGTGCCAGCAGCTTGGTCGCAGGGCCCTCCAACGAGCAGTACTTC. Translation gives CASSLVAGPSNEQYF.

The chain joins TRBV6-5 to TRBJ1-2; TRBD1 matches 7 bases. J gave up 3 bases and V 8 bases, and 9 bases lay outside the gene matches. This CDR3 is built from 14 residues. CDR1 MNHEY and CDR2 SVGAGI come from the germline V gene. The CDR3: CASGTRQGHYGYTF. As DNA, the CDR3 is TGTGCCAGCGGCACGCGACAGGGACACTATGGCTACACCTTC.

The chain is built from TRBV2 and TRBJ1-2; D is uncertain. Germline-derived CDR1 and CDR2 are SNHLY and FYNNEI. The CDR3 runs 14 residues. V shed 4 bases and J shed 0 bases, with 9 bases lying between them. The DNA of the CDR3 is TGTGCCAGCAGTGTAGGAGGCACTAACTATGGCTACACCTTC. This encodes CASSVGGTNYGYTF.

V gene TRBV5-6 combines with J gene TRBJ2-5; 7 nucleotides align to TRBD1. The J segment lost 0 bases and the V segment lost 4 bases, leaving 9 bases of the junction unmatched. Germline CDR1 reads SGHDT; CDR2 reads YYEEEE. This CDR3 has 16 amino acids. The CDR3 nucleotides are TGTGCCAGCAGCGGACTCAGAGGGACAGACCAAGAGACCCAGTACTTC. Translated: CASSGLRGTDQETQYF.

This clone was detected only once. The DNA is omitted, as the CDR3 cannot be located on it reliably, and the CDR3 follows TCRdb's listing. CDR3 sequence: CASSSSGGWYNEQFF. The chain recombines TRBV6-5 with TRBJ2-1; the table assigns TRBD2, which was not confirmed against the DNA. The CDR3 comprises 15 residues, both ends counted. The germline gives CDR1 MNHEY, CDR2 SVGAGI.

In this sample, this clone turned up many times. V usage is TRBV13 and J usage is TRBJ2-6; D is ambiguous. Germline V lookup: CDR1 PRHDT, CDR2 FYEKMQ (reference sequence). V gave up 6 bases and J gave up 0 bases, with 21 bases separating them. The CDR3 contains 19 residues. CDR3 amino acids: CASSSASYVDYSGANVLTF. DNA of the CDR3: TGTGCCAGCAGTTCTGCTTCTTATGTAGATTACTCTGGGGCCAACGTCCTGACTTTC. The variable domain in full, completed from reference TRBV13 and TRBJ2-6, reads AAGVIQSPRHLIKEKRETATLKCYPIPRHDTVYWYQQGPGQDPQFLISFYEKMQSDKGSIPDRFSAQQFSDYHSELNMSSLELGDSALYFCASSSASYVDYSGANVLTFGAGSRLTVL.

The CDR3 here is CASSYDGSTDTQYF. The CDR3 bases are TGTGCCAGCAGTTACGACGGGAGTACAGATACGCAGTATTTT. This rearrangement joins TRBV6-5 to TRBJ2-3, with D possibly matching TRBD2 (6 bases). Germline CDR1 reads MNHEY; CDR2 reads SVGAGI. V dropped 2 bases and J dropped 3 bases, with 9 bases sitting between them. The CDR3 spans 14 residues.

The chain is built from TRBV29-1 and TRBJ1-1; a possible D gene is TRBD1 (5 bases). CDR1 is SQVTM, CDR2 ANQGSEA, per germline. V was cut by 5 bases and J by 4 bases, with 20 bases left in between. The CDR3 spans 15 residues. For the CDR3, the DNA is TGCAGCGTTTGGGGCAGGGATTTTTCAGGCACTGAAGCTTTCTTT. Its translation: CSVWGRDFSGTEAFF.

CDR3 DNA: TGTGCCAGCAGTGGGCAGATAAACTATGGCTACACCTTC. It codes for CASSGQINYGYTF. The V gene is TRBV27, the J gene TRBJ1-2; D gene ambiguous. The V end lost 5 bases, the J end lost 2 bases, and 9 bases lay between the germline ends. Germline V gives CDR1 MNHEY, CDR2 SMNVEV (reference sequence). The length of the CDR3 is 13 residues.

In this sample, this clone turned up once. J is TRBJ2-2 and V is TRBV11-2, with D possibly being TRBD2 (6 bases). This CDR3 comprises 13 residues. Germline V CDR1 and CDR2: SGHAT, FQNNGV. V shed 6 bases and J shed 7 bases, with 12 bases lying between them. Here the CDR3 reads CASRGGKGGELFF. For the CDR3, the DNA is TGTGCCAGCAGAGGAGGGAAGGGCGGGGAGCTGTTTTTT.

The chain is built from TRBV9 and TRBJ1-2; 12 positions match TRBD1. The germline V gene encodes CDR1 SGDLS and CDR2 YYNGEE. Trimming cost V 4 bases and J 6 bases; bases outside gene matches: 13. The CDR3 has 17 residues. CDR3 loop: CASSQGVRDRGRDGYTF. In DNA, the CDR3 is TGTGCCAGCAGCCAAGGGGTCCGGGACAGGGGGCGCGATGGCTACACCTTC.